The 14 T cell receptor beta chains listed next were all sequenced from one sample in a study. This table comes from immunoSEQ multiplex PCR, and its TCRdb copy is limited to in-frame clones, with some not included. This sample has around 50,000 clones, with roughly 93% found just once. Sequencing was performed on PBMCs. These TCRs come from a middle-aged man with rheumatoid arthritis.

The rearrangement links TRBV7-2 to TRBJ1-4; D is unclear. The CDR3 sequence is 14 residues long. V was shortened by 5 bases and J by 0 bases, with 7 bases between the two germline ends. The germline gives CDR1 SGHTA, CDR2 FQGNSA. CDR3 bases: TGTGCCAGCAGCAGGGAATCAACTAATGAAAAACTGTTTTTT. This gives the protein CASSRESTNEKLFF.

CDR3 loop: CASSLIQQRWSYNSPLHF. CDR3 sequence (DNA): TGTGCCAGCAGCCTCATTCAACAGCGGTGGTCCTATAATTCACCCCTCCACTTT. The genes are TRBV5-4 and TRBJ1-6; D gene uncertain. This CDR3 spans 18 amino acids. Looked up from germline, CDR1 is SGHNT and CDR2 is YYREEE (reference sequence). Deletions cut 4 bases from V and 1 base from J, with 18 bases between. The variable domain in full, completed from reference TRBV5-4 and TRBJ1-6, reads ETGVTQSPTHLIKTRGQQVTLRCSSQSGHNTVSWYQQALGQGPQFIFQYYREEENGRGNFPPRFSGLQFPNYSSELNVNALELDDSALYLCASSLIQQRWSYNSPLHFGNGTRLTVT.

The genes are TRBV4-2 and TRBJ2-3; the D is unclear. Per the germline V gene, CDR1 is LGHNA and CDR2 is YNFKEQ. CDR3 length: 15 residues. V was trimmed by 3 bases and J by 4 bases, leaving 14 bases between them. For the CDR3, the DNA is TGTGCCAGCAGCCACCATGAGCTTGGCGCAGATACGCAGTATTTT. Translated: CASSHHELGADTQYF.

The chain employs TRBV4-2 and TRBJ1-1, with no clear D. The CDR3 contains 14 residues. V gave up 0 bases and J gave up 1 base, with 6 bases separating them. Germline V lookup: CDR1 LGHNA, CDR2 YNFKEQ. CDR3 sequence reads: CASSQEVGNTEAFF. Here the CDR3 DNA reads TGTGCCAGCAGCCAAGAGGTGGGGAACACTGAAGCTTTCTTT.

This clone was seen only once. The gene calls are TRBV7-9 and TRBJ2-5; weak D call: TRBD1 (5 bases). This CDR3 is 13 amino acids long. V lost 2 bases, J lost 1 base, and 5 bases lay in between. CDR1 and CDR2 (germline): SEHNR, FQNEAQ (reference sequence). The CDR3 DNA reads TGTGCCAGCAGCTTACAGGGCCAAGAGACCCAGTACTTC. Residues: CASSLQGQETQYF. Combining the CDR3 with reference TRBV7-9 and TRBJ2-5 gives the whole variable domain DTGVSQNPRHKITKRGQNVTFRCDPISEHNRLYWYRQTLGQGPEFLTYFQNEAQLEKSRLLSDRFSAERPKGSFSTLEIQRTEQGDSAMYLCASSLQGQETQYFGPGTRLLVL.

The chain links TRBV7-9 to TRBJ2-2; a weak D match, TRBD2 (5 bases). V shed 2 bases and J shed 1 base, with 8 bases lying between them. Germline V gene data show CDR1 as SEHNR and CDR2 as FQNEAQ (reference sequence). The length of the CDR3 is 15 residues. The CDR3, as DNA: TGTGCCAGCAGCTTATATGGGAGGAACACCGGGGAGCTGTTTTTT. Its translation: CASSLYGRNTGELFF.

The rearrangement links TRBV7-2 to TRBJ2-7; D is perhaps TRBD1 (6 bases). The V gene's germline CDR1 is SGHTA and CDR2 FQGNSA. The CDR3 covers 13 residues. V lost 3 bases and J 3 bases, leaving 9 bases between the germline ends. CDR3 loop: CASSFVQGYEQYF. CDR3 nucleotides: TGTGCCAGCAGCTTCGTACAGGGCTACGAGCAGTACTTC.

This chain connects TRBV5-4 to TRBJ2-3; TRBD1 is a possible D gene (6 bases). With 4 bases removed from V and 7 bases from J, the gap between germline ends came to 10 bases. CDR1 and CDR2 (germline): SGHNT, YYREEE (reference sequence). There are 12 residues in the CDR3. CDR3: CASSTTGYTQYF. For the CDR3, the DNA is TGTGCCAGCAGCACCACAGGGTATACGCAGTATTTT.

The rearrangement joins TRBV11-3 to TRBJ2-1, with 11 bases aligning to TRBD2. Germline CDR1 reads SGHNT; CDR2 reads YENEEA. J lost 6 bases, V lost 7 bases, and 5 bases had no gene match. The CDR3 contains 14 residues. The CDR3 loop is CASNATSGTNEQFF. Here the CDR3 DNA reads TGTGCCAGCAATGCGACTAGCGGGACCAATGAGCAGTTCTTC.

Only one count was recorded for this clone. V usage is TRBV27 and J usage is TRBJ2-7; possibly TRBD2 for D (5 bases). V gave up 5 bases and J gave up 6 bases, with 11 bases separating them. CDR1 is MNHEY and CDR2 is SMNVEV in the germline V gene (reference sequence). The CDR3 covers 12 residues. The CDR3 loop is CASSNLGVEQYF. The CDR3 bases are TGTGCCAGCAGTAACCTCGGGGTCGAGCAGTACTTC.

This chain uses TRBV5-1 with TRBJ2-5, with 10 nucleotides matching TRBD2. This CDR3 is built from 17 residues. Germline-derived CDR1 and CDR2 are SGHRS and YFSETQ. V trimming: 0 bases; J trimming: 4 bases; junction bases outside the gene matches: 9. The CDR3 protein is CASSLAAGGRTRETQYF. The CDR3, as DNA: TGCGCCAGCAGCTTGGCAGCGGGGGGGCGAACAAGAGAGACCCAGTACTTC. Full variable domain (rest looked up from reference TRBV5-1 and TRBJ2-5): KAGVTQTPRYLIKTRGQQVTLSCSPISGHRSVSWYQQTPGQGLQFLFEYFSETQRNKGNFPGRFSGRQFSNSRSEMNVSTLELGDSALYLCASSLAAGGRTRETQYFGPGTRLLVL.

V and J are TRBV27 and TRBJ2-7, with 7 bases lining up with TRBD2. This CDR3 has 14 residues. Germline CDR1 and CDR2: MNHEY and SMNVEV (reference sequence). After removal of 4 bases from V and 2 bases from J, the junction contained 5 bases not matched to a gene. The CDR3 region has the DNA TGTGCCAGCAGTTCCCTCGGGAGGACCTACGAGCAGTACTTC. Amino acid sequence: CASSSLGRTYEQYF.

The chain couples TRBV10-2 to TRBJ1-5; D might be TRBD1 (6 bases). The V and J ends lost 2 bases and 5 bases respectively, with 10 bases between them. The V gene's germline CDR1 is WSHSY and CDR2 SAAADI. CDR3 length: 14 amino acids. As DNA, the CDR3 is TGCGCCAGCAGTGAGGTGGGACAACATCAGCCCCAGCATTTT. Its translation: CASSEVGQHQPQHF.

This rearrangement joins TRBV4-3 to TRBJ1-1; perhaps TRBD1 as D (6 bases). Looked up from germline, CDR1 is LGHNA and CDR2 is YSLEER. The CDR3 loop spans 15 amino acids. V lost 3 bases, J lost 0 bases, and 11 bases lay in between. The CDR3 loop reads CASSQQDSLNTEAFF. The CDR3 nucleotides read TGCGCCAGCAGCCAGCAGGACAGTTTGAACACTGAAGCTTTCTTT.